This T cell receptor (beta chain) was sequenced during a study of OX40 agonist ivuxolimab in advanced cancers. The repertoire was sequenced with immunoSEQ multiplex PCR; TCRdb's copy has only in-frame clones and lacks some. The profile shows 50,000 to 60,000 clones, 75% to 90% of them singletons. To note about this clone: Its target is not known.

With 1 base removed from V and 2 bases from J, the gap between germline ends came to 17 bases. Germline lookup yields CDR1 MNHEY and CDR2 SMNVEV (reference sequence). This CDR3 comprises 17 residues. Study-wide findings and caveats: CD4+ T cells averaged fewer expanded clones than CD8+ T cells.

The specimen was CD4+ or CD8+ T cells sorted from blood, collected in a trial of the OX40 agonist ivuxolimab. The chain combines TRBV27 with TRBJ2-5; D unresolved. The clonotype was recovered from an adult with an advanced solid tumor such as melanoma, head and neck, liver or kidney cancer. CDR3 protein: CASSLFGYFGLQETQYF. The DNA of the CDR3 is TGTGCCAGCAGTTTATTTGGTTATTTCGGCCTTCAAGAGACCCAGTACTTC.